This TCR beta chain emerged from a study of blood T cells in healthy people across ages. General study points: Strongly correlated with naive T cell percentage was TCR beta diversity. Expanded clonotype changes were possibly confounded by unknown donor CMV status.

Samples each yielded at least 5.5 micrograms of total RNA. Germline CDR1 SQVTM, CDR2 ANQGSEA. With 6 bases removed from V and 2 bases from J, the gap between germline ends came to 12 bases. The CDR3 is 13 residues long. A J-beta primer mix and a sample-barcoded 5' primer were used in a second PCR of about 7 to 12 cycles. One entry per CDR3 protein results from TCRdb running MiXCR on the 5' RACE reads. The table shows 1.5 million to 1.9 million distinct CDR3 sequences, with approximately 43% occurring only once. To note about this clonotype: The antigen remains unidentified.

The V gene is TRBV29-1, the J gene TRBJ2-3, with D unclear. This TCR was recovered from a woman aged 18 to 35 in good health. The sample consisted of blood. CDR3 residues: CSVSEFVTDTQYF. CDR3 in DNA: TGCAGCGTCTCCGAGTTCGTCACAGATACGCAGTATTTT.